Below are 9 T cell receptor beta chains sequenced from a single sample in a study of blood T cell repertoires in COVID-19. Sequencing was performed with immunoSEQ multiplex PCR; in TCRdb, only in-frame clones are kept and a portion is missing. This table has about 97,000 clones, more than 85% appearing once. The material sequenced was peripheral blood. These receptors all stem from a man in his late teens or twenties with acute or convalescent COVID-19.

This clone was seen only once. This rearrangement joins TRBV6-5 to TRBJ2-7; 8 bases match TRBD1. Losses at the gene ends were 10 bases for V and 2 bases for J; bases not matched to a gene: 7. Germline V gene lookup returns CDR1 MNHEY and CDR2 SVGAGI. The length of the CDR3 is 13 residues. CDR3 sequence reads: CATRQGSPYEQYF. The CDR3 DNA sequence: TGTGCCACCAGACAGGGGTCTCCCTACGAGCAGTACTTC.

The chain joins TRBV19 to TRBJ1-2; a possible D gene is TRBD1 (6 bases). The CDR3 is made up of 13 amino acids. V lost 4 bases to trimming and J lost 6 bases, with 12 bases between them. Germline-derived CDR1 and CDR2 are LNHDA and SQIVND (reference sequence). CDR3 nucleotides: TGTGCCAGTAGTAAAGGGGGAGTGGATGGCTACACCTTC. Residues: CASSKGGVDGYTF.

This chain connects TRBV6-5 to TRBJ1-2, with unresolved D. The CDR3 contains 15 residues. Germline loops: CDR1 MNHEY, CDR2 SVGAGI. Deletions cut 2 bases from V and 5 bases from J, with 15 bases between. The CDR3 loop reads CASSYAGGVGYGYTF. The CDR3 nucleotides read TGTGCCAGCAGTTACGCGGGTGGGGTGGGGTATGGCTACACCTTC.

The chain links TRBV5-6 to TRBJ1-2; D is ambiguous. V was cut by 0 bases and J by 0 bases, with 9 bases left in between. The CDR3 has 15 residues. The germline V gene has CDR1 SGHDT and CDR2 YYEEEE. The CDR3 bases are TGTGCCAGCAGCTTGGCCGCGGTCCCTAACTATGGCTACACCTTC. It translates to CASSLAAVPNYGYTF.

This chain uses TRBV18 with TRBJ2-7; 7 nucleotides match TRBD1. CDR1 is KGHSH and CDR2 is LQKENI in the germline V gene. The J segment lost 5 bases and the V segment lost 6 bases, leaving 10 bases of the junction unmatched. The CDR3 consists of 14 residues. CDR3 region: CASSSGTADDEQYF. DNA for the CDR3: TGTGCCAGCTCGTCCGGGACAGCTGACGACGAGCAGTACTTC.

This clone appeared a single time. The chain links TRBV20-1 to TRBJ1-1; a possible D gene is TRBD1 (5 bases). The CDR3 runs 10 residues. Germline CDR1 is DFQATT and CDR2 is SNEGSKA (reference sequence). V lost 6 bases, J lost 9 bases, and 11 bases lay in between. This CDR3 is CSAVRGQAFF. The DNA of the CDR3 is TGCAGTGCCGTAAGGGGCCAAGCTTTCTTT.

This clone was counted between two and nine times. The V call is TRBV28, the J call TRBJ1-2, with TRBD1 identical over 8 bases. The CDR3 has 17 amino acids. Trimming at V came to 3 bases and at J to 4 bases, leaving 13 bases not matched to a gene. Looked up from germline, CDR1 is MDHEN and CDR2 is SYDVKM. The CDR3: CASSFLGQGGSSYGYTF. DNA of the CDR3: TGTGCCAGCAGTTTTCTTGGACAGGGAGGTAGTAGCTATGGCTACACCTTC.

V usage is TRBV10-2 and J usage is TRBJ2-7; D might be TRBD1 (6 bases). V gave up 10 bases and J gave up 2 bases, with 12 bases separating them. The CDR3 spans 12 residues. Germline lookup yields CDR1 WSHSY and CDR2 SAAADI. The CDR3 DNA is TGCGCCACGACAGGACCGACCTACGAGCAGTACTTC. Amino acids: CATTGPTYEQYF.

The chain couples TRBV30 to TRBJ1-2; D remains unclear. V lost 0 bases, J lost 7 bases, and 18 bases lay in between. The V gene's germline CDR1 is GTSNPN and CDR2 SVGIG (reference sequence). This CDR3 contains 15 residues. CDR3: CAWSVYGPASGGYTF. The CDR3 DNA follows: TGTGCCTGGAGTGTTTACGGGCCTGCGAGCGGTGGCTACACCTTC.